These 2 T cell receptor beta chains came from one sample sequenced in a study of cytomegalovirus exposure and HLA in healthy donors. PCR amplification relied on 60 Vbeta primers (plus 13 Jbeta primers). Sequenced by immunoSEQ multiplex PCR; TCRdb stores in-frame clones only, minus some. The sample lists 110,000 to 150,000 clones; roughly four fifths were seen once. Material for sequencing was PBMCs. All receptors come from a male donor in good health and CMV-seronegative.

CDR3 nucleotide sequence: TGTGCCAGCAGCTTCCCGGGACAGATTAATAATTCACCCCTCCACTTT. This codes for CASSFPGQINNSPLHF. The chain links TRBV7-8 to TRBJ1-6, with 7 bases aligning to TRBD1. The CDR3 spans 16 residues. Trimming at V came to 3 bases and at J to 5 bases, leaving 7 bases not matched to a gene. Germline V gives CDR1 SGHVS, CDR2 FQNEAQ.

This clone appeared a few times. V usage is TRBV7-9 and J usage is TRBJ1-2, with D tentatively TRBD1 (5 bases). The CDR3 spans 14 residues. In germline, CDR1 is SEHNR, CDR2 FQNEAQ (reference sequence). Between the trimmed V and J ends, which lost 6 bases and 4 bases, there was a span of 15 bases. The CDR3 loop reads CASSPLTGTYGYTF. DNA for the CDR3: TGTGCCAGCAGTCCACTTACAGGTACCTATGGCTACACCTTC.